These 25 T cell receptor beta chains share one sample of origin, sequenced in a study of blood T cell repertoires in COVID-19 (dated by TCRdb to about 2020). Preparation of the library involved the immunoSEQ multiplex PCR assay. TCRdb stores this immuneACCESS table with in-frame sequences only. Part of the clones is absent; in the studies checked, under half of the shortfall reflects unresolved V genes, and no reason is known for the rest. A total of over 100,000 clones appear in this sample, approximately 84% of them only once. Together, the top ten hold 10% to 15% of the sample. Sequencing was performed on peripheral blood. These receptors were collected from a woman in her fifties or sixties with acute or convalescent COVID-19.

V gene TRBV5-5 combines with J gene TRBJ1-4; 7 nucleotides agree with TRBD1. From germline, CDR1 is SGHKS and CDR2 YYEKEE (reference sequence). The CDR3 length is 15 residues. Trimming took 4 bases from V and 4 from J; bases not matched to a gene: 7. The CDR3 protein is CASSGKQGINEKLFF. For the CDR3, the DNA is TGTGCCAGCAGCGGTAAACAGGGGATTAATGAAAAACTGTTTTTT.

V is TRBV7-8 and J is TRBJ1-2; D not resolved. From germline, CDR1 is SGHVS and CDR2 FQNEAQ. The V gene lost 2 bases and the J gene lost 2 bases, with 12 bases spanning the gap. The CDR3 has 15 amino acids. CDR3 nucleotides: TGTGCCAGCAGCTTAAGAAGTACGGGGAACTATGGCTACACCTTC. Its translation is CASSLRSTGNYGYTF.

About this clone itself: The DNA is omitted, as the CDR3 cannot be located on it reliably, and the CDR3 follows TCRdb's listing. The chain is built from TRBV6-1 and TRBJ2-2; whether TRBD2, the table's D call, matches the DNA was not checked. Inclusive of both ends, the CDR3 amounts to 18 amino acids. Germline loops: CDR1 MNHNS, CDR2 SASEGT. The CDR3 region is CASSEAHGRKGTPGSCFF.

This rearrangement joins TRBV4-1 to TRBJ1-1; D gene unclear. Deletions cut 5 bases from V and 3 bases from J, with 19 bases between. The germline gives CDR1 MGHRA, CDR2 YSYEKL. There are 16 residues in the CDR3. CDR3 in DNA: TGCGCCAGCAGCATCCGAGCGGGGAGCGCGGACACTGAAGCTTTCTTT. Residues: CASSIRAGSADTEAFF.

The J gene is TRBJ2-3, the V gene TRBV27; 7 positions match TRBD1. Germline V gene sequence: CDR1 MNHEY, CDR2 SMNVEV (reference sequence). The CDR3 has 16 residues. V lost 5 bases, J lost 7 bases, and 15 bases stayed unmatched. CDR3 in DNA: TGTGCCAGCAGTAAGGGACAGTTTATACCAGCTTATACGCAGTATTTT. It translates to CASSKGQFIPAYTQYF.

V gene TRBV6-6 combines with J gene TRBJ1-1; no clear D gene. The V gene's germline CDR1 is MNHNY and CDR2 SVGAGI (reference sequence). This CDR3 spans 12 amino acids. V was trimmed by 6 bases and J by 7 bases, leaving 12 bases between them. CDR3 DNA sequence: TGTGCCAGCAGCCCACTCCTTGGTGAAGCTTTCTTT. It codes for CASSPLLGEAFF.

CDR3: CASSLGTTSGGENEQFF. The CDR3 DNA follows: TGTGCCAGCAGCTTAGGGACGACTAGCGGGGGAGAAAATGAGCAGTTCTTC. The V and J genes are TRBV7-9 and TRBJ2-1, with 12 bases that match TRBD2. This CDR3 spans 17 amino acids. Germline CDR1 and CDR2: SEHNR and FQNEAQ (reference sequence). J gave up 7 bases and V 1 base, and 8 bases lay outside the gene matches.

The chain couples TRBV4-1 to TRBJ1-6; TRBD1 might be the D (6 bases). V lost 2 bases to trimming and J lost 3 bases, with 11 bases between them. The CDR3 consists of 16 residues. The germline CDR1 and CDR2 sequences are MGHRA and YSYEKL. The CDR3 DNA reads as TGCGCCAGCAGCCAAAAAGGGGACATCTATAATTCACCCCTCCACTTT. The encoded protein is CASSQKGDIYNSPLHF.

V is TRBV11-2 and J is TRBJ2-7, with D possibly TRBD1 on 6 matching bases. Germline values: CDR1 SGHAT, CDR2 FQNNGV. This CDR3 contains 13 residues. Trimming removed 3 bases from V and 4 bases from J, with 10 bases in between. CDR3 region: CASSFYREYEQYF. CDR3 nucleotides: TGTGCCAGCAGCTTTTACAGGGAATACGAGCAGTACTTC.

The chain employs TRBV6-5 and TRBJ2-1, with D hard to call. The CDR3 is made up of 14 amino acids. CDR1 and CDR2 (germline): MNHEY, SVGAGI. V shed 2 bases and J shed 1 base, with 6 bases lying between them. The CDR3 nucleotides read TGTGCCAGCAGTTACGAACTATCCTACAATGAGCAGTTCTTC. It codes for CASSYELSYNEQFF.

This clone was counted once. A read error may produce the germline difference seen at one junction end. V gene TRBV19 combines with J gene TRBJ1-2; 9 bases agree with TRBD1. Germline loops: CDR1 LNHDA, CDR2 SQIVND (reference sequence). The CDR3 spans 12 residues. CDR3 nucleotides: TGTGCCAGTAGTAGCGGGACAGGGAAGGGCAACTTC. Encoded protein: CASSSGTGKGNF. The variable domain in full, with the rest retrieved from reference TRBV19 and TRBJ1-2, is DGGITQSPKYLFRKEGQNVTLSCEQNLNHDAMYWYRQDPGQGLRLIYYSQIVNDFQKGDIAEGYSVSREKKESFPLTVTSAQKNPTAFYLCASSSGTGKGNFGSGTRLTVV.

This chain connects TRBV6-5 to TRBJ1-2, with 8 bases identical to TRBD1. This CDR3 has 15 amino acids. CDR1 and CDR2 from the germline V gene are MNHEY and SVGAGI. V lost 9 bases to trimming and J lost 6 bases; unmatched junction nucleotides: 15. The CDR3 region has the DNA TGTGCCAGTGTTTTTGTAGGACAGGGTCAAAATGGCTACACCTTC. This sequence encodes CASVFVGQGQNGYTF.

The CDR3 sequence: CASSVSGERGEKLFF. In DNA form, the CDR3 reads TGTGCCAGCAGCGTATCAGGGGAGCGGGGTGAAAAACTGTTTTTT. The V call is TRBV9, the J call TRBJ1-4; the D gene is possibly TRBD1 (6 bases). This CDR3 has 15 amino acids. Germline V gives CDR1 SGDLS, CDR2 YYNGEE. V lost 1 base to trimming and J lost 7 bases, with 14 bases between them.

The count of this clone is one. The chain has TRBV29-1 and TRBJ1-1; 10 bases agree with TRBD1. The CDR3 length is 13 residues. The V gene end was trimmed by 6 bases and the J gene end by 3 bases; junction bases not matched to a gene: 4. Germline-derived CDR1 and CDR2 are SQVTM and ANQGSEA. In nucleotides, the CDR3 is TGCAGCGTGCTGACAGGGGGCTACACTGAAGCTTTCTTT. It encodes CSVLTGGYTEAFF.

This clone has a handful of counts. DNA of the CDR3: TGCGCCAGCAGCCCAACCCTGGGGGCGGGAGTGTCTTTCTTT. It translates to CASSPTLGAGVSFF. The chain couples TRBV5-1 to TRBJ1-1, with TRBD1 as a possible D gene (6 bases). Germline V gives CDR1 SGHRS, CDR2 YFSETQ. The CDR3 has 14 residues. V dropped 4 bases and J dropped 12 bases, with 22 bases sitting between them.

This chain connects TRBV6-2 or TRBV6-3 to TRBJ1-5; D might be TRBD1 (6 bases). The CDR3 extends over 15 amino acids. V lost 6 bases to trimming and J lost 2 bases, with 14 bases between them. Germline V gene lookup returns CDR1 MNHEY and CDR2 SVGEGT. The CDR3, as DNA: TGTGCCAGCAGCTTCCTACAGGGTCGCAATCAGCCCCAGCATTTT. This translates into CASSFLQGRNQPQHF.

This clone was observed once. V is TRBV13 and J is TRBJ2-5; 12 nucleotides line up with TRBD2. J lost 5 bases, V lost 7 bases, and 11 bases had no gene match. Germline CDR1 PRHDT, CDR2 FYEKMQ (reference sequence). This CDR3 spans 16 amino acids. In DNA, the CDR3 is TGTGCCAGCACATCCGCTAGCGGGGGGGCTAGGGAGACCCAGTACTTC. Its protein is CASTSASGGARETQYF.

This clone was counted once. The chain couples TRBV6-5 to TRBJ1-2; D is possibly TRBD1 (5 bases). Trimming stripped 4 bases from V and 7 bases from J, with 13 bases between. The CDR3 sequence is 13 residues long. Germline V gene sequence: CDR1 MNHEY, CDR2 SVGAGI. The CDR3 DNA is TGTGCCAGCAGTTGGGGGGTAGGTGCTGGCTACACCTTC. The encoded protein is CASSWGVGAGYTF.

The chain joins TRBV18 to TRBJ1-1; 8 positions match TRBD1. V was clipped by 2 bases and J by 2 bases; unmatched bases: 7. CDR3 size: 16 residues. In germline, CDR1 is KGHSH, CDR2 LQKENI. Here the CDR3 DNA reads TGTGCCAGCTCACCATCCGGGACAGGCCTCAACACTGAAGCTTTCTTT. Amino acids: CASSPSGTGLNTEAFF.

This clone was counted between two and nine times. The chain recombines TRBV6-5 with TRBJ1-2; a weak D match, TRBD1 (5 bases). This CDR3 is 15 amino acids long. The V gene's germline CDR1 is MNHEY and CDR2 SVGAGI. V lost 6 bases and J 7 bases, leaving 21 bases between the germline ends. Here the CDR3 reads CASRADITGGAGYTF. The CDR3 bases are TGTGCCAGCAGAGCGGATATCACAGGAGGGGCTGGCTACACCTTC.

The CDR3, as DNA: TGCGCCAGCAGCCCGGGCTCGGGAACCGGGGAGCTGTTTTTT. It yields the protein CASSPGSGTGELFF. The chain has TRBV5-1 and TRBJ2-2; maybe TRBD2 (5 bases). V lost 4 bases and J lost 5, with 12 bases in between. CDR1 and CDR2 (germline): SGHRS, YFSETQ. The CDR3 runs 14 residues.

The CDR3 protein is CASSLGQATVIYGYTF. CDR3 in DNA: TGTGCCAGCAGCTTAGGACAGGCTACTGTAATCTATGGCTACACCTTC. The gene calls are TRBV7-9 and TRBJ1-2; perhaps TRBD1 as D (6 bases). This CDR3 contains 16 residues. V gave up 1 base and J gave up 4 bases, with 16 bases separating them. CDR1 and CDR2 (germline): SEHNR, FQNEAQ (reference sequence).

The chain recombines TRBV10-3 with TRBJ1-3; D possibly corresponds to TRBD1 (6 bases). The CDR3 covers 17 residues. CDR1 and CDR2 (germline): ENHRY, SYGVKD. V gave up 3 bases and J gave up 0 bases, with 15 bases separating them. DNA for the CDR3: TGTGCCATCAGTGACCCGGGACACCAATCCTCTGGAAACACCATATATTTT. The encoded protein is CAISDPGHQSSGNTIYF.

This rearrangement joins TRBV30 to TRBJ2-2; D ambiguous. CDR1 is GTSNPN, CDR2 SVGIG, per germline (reference sequence). V gave up 3 bases and J gave up 8 bases, with 7 bases separating them. The CDR3 consists of 11 residues. The CDR3 sequence: CAWSGIGELFF. The CDR3 DNA sequence: TGTGCCTGGAGCGGTATTGGGGAGCTGTTTTTT.

This clone was observed a few times. The gene calls are TRBV5-8 and TRBJ1-5, with 10 bases lining up with TRBD1. The CDR3 contains 18 residues. CDR1 is SGHTS and CDR2 is YDEGEE in the germline V gene. Trimming removed 5 bases from V and 9 bases from J; junction bases left unmatched: 20. The DNA for the CDR3 is TGTGCCAGCAGGCGTGTGGGACAGGGGTCCTCGCTTTTGGGGCCCCAGCATTTT. It is translated as CASRRVGQGSSLLGPQHF.